This record concerns one T cell receptor beta chain sequence. The target antigen is unknown. The sample belongs to a study of T-cell memory formation after mild COVID-19. The wider study: TCR clusters mostly belonged to single donors.

TCRdb re-derived calls from the 5' RACE reads in MiXCR, one entry per CDR3 protein. This sample carries hundreds of thousands of distinct CDR3 sequences, over 7% of them seen once, and the ten largest clones take roughly 22%. V lost 0 bases, J lost 4 bases, and 5 bases lay in between. CDR1 and CDR2 (germline): SGDLS, YYNGEE. The CDR3 contains 13 residues. Study-wide points: Clones which contracted sat mainly in CM and EM if CD4+, and in EMRA if CD8+. Prior to infection, memory already included some responding clones, suggesting cross-reactive memory joined. Day 15 to 85 contractors were CD4/CD8 balanced; later expanders leaned CD4+.

The sequence was collected from a man aged 18 to 29 who had mild COVID-19 (a few samples of this study predate the infection). Cell type and time point are not known. Sequenced: PBMCs or a T cell subset sorted from them (not recorded which). V usage is TRBV9 and J usage is TRBJ2-1; D not certain. As DNA, the CDR3 is TGTGCCAGCAGCGTAGGTTGGTACAATGAGCAGTTCTTC. It codes for CASSVGWYNEQFF. Full variable domain (missing parts from reference TRBV9 and TRBJ2-1): DSGVTQTPKHLITATGQRVTLRCSPRSGDLSVYWYQQSLDQGLQFLIQYYNGEERAKGNILERFSAQQFPDLHSELNLSSLELGDSALYFCASSVGWYNEQFFGPGTRLTVL.